The T cell receptor beta chain under discussion was sequenced for a study of Graves' ophthalmopathy and Graves' hyperthyroidism. For repertoire sequencing, the TCR beta CDR3 regions were amplified from RNA transcripts. Amplification began with first-round RT-PCR using HTBI primers, then second-round multiplex PCR was performed. TCRdb re-called the multiplex PCR reads with MiXCR, one entry per CDR3 protein. The sample holds around 1,000,000 distinct CDR3 sequences, less than 45% seen once. Clinical symptoms, serum thyroxine, TRAb, thyroid ultrasound and orbital computed tomography determined diagnosis. There are 17 residues in the CDR3. Germline values: CDR1 LNHNV, CDR2 YYDKDF (reference sequence). V was trimmed by 2 bases and J by 0 bases, leaving 14 bases between them.

This clonotype originated in an adult man with Graves' hyperthyroidism. The chain links TRBV15 to TRBJ2-1; perhaps D is TRBD1 or TRBD2 (5 bases each). The specimen was peripheral blood or thyroid tissue (not recorded which). The CDR3 loop reads CATSRNIGAFSYNEQFF. In DNA, the CDR3 is TGTGCCACCAGCAGAAACATCGGGGCGTTCTCCTACAATGAGCAGTTCTTC.